The 7 T cell receptor beta chains in this list originate from one sample, sequenced in a study of blood T cell repertoires in COVID-19. Data came from immunoSEQ multiplex PCR; TCRdb stores just in-frame clones and leaves some out. The sample lists 280,000 or so clones, over 75% occurring once. The sequenced sample was peripheral blood. These receptors all come from a human donor in a cohort sampled during active COVID-19.

This chain links TRBV3-1 (or the pseudogene TRBV3-2) with TRBJ2-7, with 7 bases lining up with TRBD2. This CDR3 region has 16 residues. Per germline, CDR1 LGHDT and CDR2 YNNKEL (reference sequence). The ends lost 4 bases at V and 6 bases at J; junction bases unmatched: 15. In nucleotides, the CDR3 is TGTGCCAGCAGCCGGGAGGGAGTTGGCCTCTTCTCCGAGCAGTACTTC. This gives the protein CASSREGVGLFSEQYF.

The chain carries TRBV20-1 and TRBJ2-7; D ambiguous. This CDR3 spans 11 amino acids. CDR1 DFQATT and CDR2 SNEGSKA come from the germline V gene (reference sequence). V was shortened by 6 bases and J by 5 bases, with 11 bases between the two germline ends. CDR3 region: CSAETADEQYF. The DNA of the CDR3 is TGCAGTGCAGAAACGGCGGACGAGCAGTACTTC.

Remarks on this clone: Other DNA sequences in this specimen translate into the identical CDR3. The chain links TRBV5-1 to TRBJ1-2; tentatively, D is TRBD1 (5 bases). The CDR3 consists of 15 residues. Germline V gene data show CDR1 as SGHRS and CDR2 as YFSETQ. With 2 bases removed from V and 1 base from J, the gap between germline ends came to 12 bases. CDR3 bases: TGCGCCAGCAGCTTAACGGGGGGAAGTAACTATGGCTACACCTTC. Translated, it gives CASSLTGGSNYGYTF.

Notes on this clone: This same CDR3 is encoded by further DNA sequences in the sample. V is TRBV29-1 and J is TRBJ1-5; D unclear. V lost 4 bases and J lost 0, with 7 bases in between. The CDR3 has 13 residues. The germline V gene has CDR1 SQVTM and CDR2 ANQGSEA. The CDR3 sequence: CSVGQNSNQPQHF. As DNA, the CDR3 is TGCAGCGTTGGGCAGAATAGCAATCAGCCCCAGCATTTT.

The rearrangement links TRBV5-6 to TRBJ1-4; TRBD1 aligns across 9 bases. The junction had 8 bases not matched to a gene; V was cut back by 4 bases and J by 7 bases. This CDR3 spans 15 amino acids. CDR1 SGHDT and CDR2 YYEEEE come from the germline V gene. CDR3 sequence (DNA): TGTGCCAGCAGCCACCCGGACAGGGGAGGTGAAAAACTGTTTTTT. Protein: CASSHPDRGGEKLFF.

The rearrangement joins TRBV7-9 to TRBJ1-2; a possible D gene is TRBD1 (5 bases). This CDR3 spans 12 amino acids. V lost 2 bases and J 8 bases, leaving 9 bases between the germline ends. The germline V gene has CDR1 SEHNR and CDR2 FQNEAQ (reference sequence). CDR3 residues: CASSLPGIGYTF. CDR3 sequence (DNA): TGTGCCAGCAGCTTACCAGGGATCGGCTACACCTTC.

The genes are TRBV14 and TRBJ2-1, with no clear D. There are 11 residues in the CDR3. Germline V gene lookup returns CDR1 SGHDN and CDR2 FVKESK. Trimming removed 5 bases from V and 9 bases from J, with 8 bases in between. DNA for the CDR3: TGTGCCAGCAGCATAGCCCGTGAGCAGTTCTTC. Amino acid sequence: CASSIAREQFF.